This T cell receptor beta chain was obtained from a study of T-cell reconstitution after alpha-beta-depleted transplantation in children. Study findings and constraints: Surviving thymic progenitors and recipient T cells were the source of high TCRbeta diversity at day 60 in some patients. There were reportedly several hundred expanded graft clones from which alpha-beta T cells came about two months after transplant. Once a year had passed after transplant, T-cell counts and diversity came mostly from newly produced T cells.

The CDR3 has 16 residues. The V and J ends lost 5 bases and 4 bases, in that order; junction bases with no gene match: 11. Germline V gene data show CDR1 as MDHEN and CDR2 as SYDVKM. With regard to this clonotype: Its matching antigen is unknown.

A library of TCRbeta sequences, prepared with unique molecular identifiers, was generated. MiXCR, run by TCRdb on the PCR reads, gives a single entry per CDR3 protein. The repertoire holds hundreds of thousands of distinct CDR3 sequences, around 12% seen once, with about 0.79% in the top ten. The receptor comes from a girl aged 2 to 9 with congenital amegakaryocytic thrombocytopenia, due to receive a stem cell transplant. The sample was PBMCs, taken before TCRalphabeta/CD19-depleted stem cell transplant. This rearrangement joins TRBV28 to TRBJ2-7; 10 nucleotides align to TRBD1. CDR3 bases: TGTGCCAGCAGTCGGTTAGCCGGGACAGGGGTGTACGAGCAGTACTTC. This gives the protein CASSRLAGTGVYEQYF.